This is a list of T cell receptor beta chains from one sample in a study of vaccination and CD4 T cells after COVID-19. TCRdb used MiXCR to reprocess the PCR reads, holding one entry per CDR3 protein. Among roughly 20,000 distinct CDR3 sequences listed, under 80% were seen once. The sequenced sample was CD4+ T cells from blood, obtained before SARS-CoV-2 vaccination. The receptors shown here come from a human donor who had recovered from COVID-19. Both conserved end residues are part of each CDR3. D genes are given only for firm matches. Clone size is shown for a subset of rows, as once, few, many or a class of expanded clone.

>NA|NA|15|TRBJ2-7|TRBV7-9
TGTGCCAGCAGCCCGACAGGATTCGAGGGATACGAGCAGTACTTC
CASSPTGFEGYEQYF
>NA|TRBD1|14|TRBJ2-7|TRBV19
TGTGCCAGTGGGGGTAACCGGGACAGCTACGAGCAGTACTTC
CASGGNRDSYEQYF
>NA|NA|12|TRBJ2-1|TRBV6-1
TGTGCCAGCCTCTGGGCCGGTAGTGAGCAGTTCTTC
CASLWAGSEQFF
>NA|NA|12|TRBJ1-1|TRBV6-1
TGTGCCAGCAGTGCCGGACAGTTTGAAGCTTTCTTT
CASSAGQFEAFF
>NA|TRBD1|16|TRBJ1-2|TRBV18
TGTGCCAGCTCACCGCCCTCTCACGGGGACAGGGTTGGCTACACCTTC
CASSPPSHGDRVGYTF
>NA|NA|13|TRBJ1-5|TRBV12-3/TRBV12-4
TGTGCCAGCAGCTTAGCTAGGGATCAGCCCCAGCATTTT
CASSLARDQPQHF
>NA|NA|18|TRBJ2-3|TRBV4-1
TGCGCCAGCAGCCGCACGCCCTGGGTAATGACTAGCACAGATACGCAGTATTTT
CASSRTPWVMTSTDTQYF
>few|TRBD1|14|TRBJ2-5|TRBV11-3
TGTGCCAGCAGCCCGGGACAGGGGGGTGAGACCCAGTACTTC
CASSPGQGGETQYF
>NA|NA|13|TRBJ2-7|TRBV20-1
TGCAGTGCTAGAGGTCGGGTAGCCTACGAGCAGTACTTC
CSARGRVAYEQYF
>NA|NA|14|TRBJ1-4|TRBV4-2
TGTGCCAGCAGCCAAGATCGGGGATCCGAAAAACTGTTTTTT
CASSQDRGSEKLFF
>NA|TRBD1|13|TRBJ2-7|TRBV20-1
TGCAGTGCTGGGACAGTTGATACCTACGAGCAGTACTTC
CSAGTVDTYEQYF
>once|TRBD2|15|TRBJ2-7|TRBV20-1
TGCAGTGCTAGAAGACTAGCGGGAGTTGAAAACGAGCAGTACTTC
CSARRLAGVENEQYF
>few|TRBD1|17|TRBJ2-5|TRBV10-1
TGCGCCAGCACTAGAATCTGGGACAGAGAGTTTCAAGAGACCCAGTACTTC
CASTRIWDREFQETQYF
>NA|TRBD1|16|TRBJ2-3|TRBV12-3/TRBV12-4
TGTGCCAGCAGTTTCATCAGGGGGCGCGGCACAGATACGCAGTATTTT
CASSFIRGRGTDTQYF
>NA|NA|15|TRBJ1-2|TRBV6-2/TRBV6-3
TGTGCCAGCAGTTATGTTGGCCGCCTAGGGGTTGGCTACACCTTC
CASSYVGRLGVGYTF
>NA|TRBD2|18|TRBJ2-7|TRBV20-1
TGCAGTGCTAGAGACTTAGGGACTAGCGGGAGTACGACCTACGAGCAGTACTTC
CSARDLGTSGSTTYEQYF
>NA|NA|15|TRBJ1-2|TRBV4-1
TGCGCCAGCAGCCAAGAAGGAACAGGTCGCTATGGCTACACCTTC
CASSQEGTGRYGYTF
>NA|TRBD2|15|TRBJ2-3|TRBV6-4
TGTGCCAGCAGGGCTAGCGGGATACCCACAGATACGCAGTATTTT
CASRASGIPTDTQYF
>NA|TRBD1|14|TRBJ1-5|TRBV27
TGTGCCAGCAGTTTCCAGGGGGTGGATCAGCCCCAGCATTTT
CASSFQGVDQPQHF
>NA|TRBD2|15|TRBJ2-3|TRBV30
TGTGCCTGGGGAAGCGGGAGGTTTCCCACAGATACGCAGTATTTT
CAWGSGRFPTDTQYF
>NA|NA|13|TRBJ1-1|TRBV7-2
TGTGCCAGCATCTTTACAGGGCTCACTGAAGCTTTCTTT
CASIFTGLTEAFF
>NA|NA|15|TRBJ1-5|TRBV6-1
TGTGCCAGCAGTGAAGGGTCAGTTCGAAGGCAGCCCCAGCATTTT
CASSEGSVRRQPQHF
>NA|NA|14|TRBJ2-5|TRBV7-9
TGTGCCAGCAGCTTAGACACGGGGCGTCTTTCCCAGTACTTC
CASSLDTGRLSQYF
>NA|NA|14|TRBJ2-5|TRBV7-6
TGTGCCAGCAGCTTACGTCTAGCCGGGGAGACCCAGTACTTC
CASSLRLAGETQYF
>NA|NA|13|TRBJ1-1|TRBV2
TGTGCCAGCAGTGGATACAGGGACACTGAAGCTTTCTTT
CASSGYRDTEAFF
>NA|NA|15|TRBJ1-6|TRBV19
TGTGCCAGTAGTATGGGAAACAGCCATAATTCACCCCTCCACTTT
CASSMGNSHNSPLHF
>NA|NA|13|TRBJ2-3|TRBV7-2
TGTGCCAGCAGCTTATCTTTGCGAGATACGCAGTATTTT
CASSLSLRDTQYF
>NA|NA|16|TRBJ2-3|TRBV7-9
TGTGCCAGCAACTTAGGGGCATCGATGTTCACAGATACGCAGTATTTT
CASNLGASMFTDTQYF